These 5 T cell receptor beta chains came from one sample sequenced in a study of Graves' ophthalmopathy and Graves' hyperthyroidism. Investigators amplified TCR beta CDR3 regions from RNA transcripts. HTBI primers served in a first-round RT-PCR, which a second-round multiplex PCR followed. TCRdb redid the calling of the multiplex PCR reads with MiXCR, one entry per CDR3 protein. The sample shows approximately 460,000 distinct CDR3 sequences, about 15% of them seen only once. Specimen: blood. The receptors here all came from a woman aged 25 to 39 with Graves' ophthalmopathy.

This clonotype came up many times. The CDR3 DNA reads as TGCGCCAGCAGCCATCCGGGACAGGGTGCCACTGAAGCTTTCTTT. Translation: CASSHPGQGATEAFF. This chain connects TRBV10-2 to TRBJ1-1; TRBD1 matches at 9 bases. The J segment lost 4 bases and the V segment lost 6 bases, leaving 9 bases of the junction unmatched. Germline V lookup: CDR1 WSHSY, CDR2 SAAADI. This CDR3 spans 15 amino acids.

This clonotype came up many times. The rearrangement uses TRBV12-5 and TRBJ2-2, with D unresolved. The CDR3 totals 17 residues. CDR1 and CDR2 (germline): LGHNT, FRNRAP. Deletions cut 2 bases from V and 0 bases from J, with 13 bases between. The CDR3: CASGLFRPNTNTGELFF. The CDR3 DNA follows: TGTGCTAGTGGTTTGTTCAGGCCAAACACGAACACCGGGGAGCTGTTTTTT. The whole variable domain, remainder taken from reference TRBV12-5 and TRBJ2-2, is DARVTQTPRHKVTEMGQEVTMRCQPILGHNTVFWYRQTMMQGLELLAYFRNRAPLDDSGMPKDRFSAEMPDATLATLKIQPSEPRDSAVYFCASGLFRPNTNTGELFFGEGSRLTVL.

This clonotype was counted at least ten times. The chain carries TRBV3-1 and TRBJ1-2; possibly TRBD1 for D (5 bases). Germline values: CDR1 LGHDT, CDR2 YNNKEL (reference sequence). The CDR3 has 15 residues. The V end was cut by 3 bases, the J end by 1 base, with 12 bases between. CDR3 DNA sequence: TGTGCCAGCAGCCATCTCAACAGGATTAACTATGGCTACACCTTC. Amino acid sequence: CASSHLNRINYGYTF.

At least ten counts were recorded for this clonotype. J is TRBJ2-2 and V is TRBV7-8; weak D call: TRBD1 (6 bases). The V gene's germline CDR1 is SGHVS and CDR2 FQNEAQ. Trimming removed 6 bases from V and 7 bases from J, with 15 bases in between. This CDR3 region has 14 residues. Here the CDR3 DNA reads TGTGCCAGCAGGTTATCTAGGGGGAGCGGGGAGCTGTTTTTT. It specifies CASRLSRGSGELFF.

In this sample, this clonotype turned up many times. The CDR3 loop reads CASSFQGTGELFF. In DNA, the CDR3 is TGTGCCAGCAGTTTCCAAGGAACGGGGGAGCTGTTTTTT. The gene calls are TRBV27 and TRBJ2-2; D unresolved. This CDR3 is built from 13 residues. V dropped 3 bases and J dropped 8 bases, with 10 bases sitting between them. Germline V gene lookup returns CDR1 MNHEY and CDR2 SMNVEV (reference sequence).